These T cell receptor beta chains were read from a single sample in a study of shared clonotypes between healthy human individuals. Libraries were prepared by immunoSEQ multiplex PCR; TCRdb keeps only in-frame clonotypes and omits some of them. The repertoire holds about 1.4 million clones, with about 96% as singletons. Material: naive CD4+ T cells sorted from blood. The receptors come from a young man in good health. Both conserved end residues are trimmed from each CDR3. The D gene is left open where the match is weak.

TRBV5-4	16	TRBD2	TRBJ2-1	ASSPVEGRASSYNEQF
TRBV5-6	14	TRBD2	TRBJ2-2	ASSLSSGRVTGELF
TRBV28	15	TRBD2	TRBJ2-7	ASCWGGLATSSYEQY
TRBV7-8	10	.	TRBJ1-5	ASSRDDQPQH
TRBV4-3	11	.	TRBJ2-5	ASSQGPRETQY
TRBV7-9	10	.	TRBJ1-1	ASSPINTEAF
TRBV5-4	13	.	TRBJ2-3	ASSLGSVRTDTQY
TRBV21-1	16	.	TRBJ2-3	ASSKTKYRDRGTDTQY
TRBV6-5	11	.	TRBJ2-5	ASSRSPSETQY
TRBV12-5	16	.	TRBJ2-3	ASGLVLSPGHGWVTQY
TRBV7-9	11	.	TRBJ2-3	ASSSTGSDTQY
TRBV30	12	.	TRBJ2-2	AWKYRPNTGELF
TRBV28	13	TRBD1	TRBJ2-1	ASSLQGAWYNEQF
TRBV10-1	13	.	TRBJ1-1	ASSESAGLNTEAF
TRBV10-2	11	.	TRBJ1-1	ASSGRVNTEAF
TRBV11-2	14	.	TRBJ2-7	ASSTSRLASPYEQY
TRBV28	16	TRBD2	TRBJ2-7	ASRHPPGLAGEVYEQY
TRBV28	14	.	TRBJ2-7	ASSILTGGSPYEQY
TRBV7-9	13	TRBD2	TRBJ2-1	ASSLVGLAANEQF
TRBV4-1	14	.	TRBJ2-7	ASSQERTRSSYEQY
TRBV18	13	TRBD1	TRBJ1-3	ASSQGQGTGNTIY
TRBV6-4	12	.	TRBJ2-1	ASSDEGAYNEQF
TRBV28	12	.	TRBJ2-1	ASSFRRSYNEQF
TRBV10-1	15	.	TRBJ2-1	ASSELAGTSSYNEQF
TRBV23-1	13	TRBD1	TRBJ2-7	ASSQTGTGGYEQY
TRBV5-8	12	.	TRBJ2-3	ASKRLELLDTQY
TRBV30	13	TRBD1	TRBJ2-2	AWSGGQGYTGELF
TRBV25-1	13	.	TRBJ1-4	ASSEFGGTNEKLF
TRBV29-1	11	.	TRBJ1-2	SAHGPGPGGYT
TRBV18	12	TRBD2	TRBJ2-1	ASSALAAPAEQF
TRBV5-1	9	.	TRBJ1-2	ASSTDQGYT
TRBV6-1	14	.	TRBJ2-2	ASSENRVTNTGELF
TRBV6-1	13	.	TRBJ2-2	ASSDLARNTGELF
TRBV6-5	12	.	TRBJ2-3	ASSRRTSTDTQY
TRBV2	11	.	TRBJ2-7	ASSERLSYEQY
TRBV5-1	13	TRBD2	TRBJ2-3	ASSLASGAGDTQY
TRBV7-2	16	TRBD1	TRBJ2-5	ASSPGTGKGKGQETQY